Listed here are 6 T cell receptor beta chains from one sample, sequenced in a study of cytomegalovirus exposure and HLA in healthy donors. Vbeta (60) and Jbeta (13) primers were used in the PCR. Assay used: immunoSEQ multiplex PCR; TCRdb lists only in-frame clones, some missing. This repertoire shows 200,000 or so clones, 75% to 90% found once; its top ten account for roughly 6%. What was sequenced was PBMCs. The receptor source for this set is a man in his forties or fifties in good health and CMV-seropositive.

The genes are TRBV5-1 and TRBJ2-7; 8 bases are shared with TRBD1. The CDR3 runs 15 residues. Germline V gene lookup returns CDR1 SGHRS and CDR2 YFSETQ. J gave up 6 bases and V 7 bases, and 15 bases lay outside the gene matches. The CDR3 bases are TGCGCCAGCGGTGACCGGGACAGGTCCCTTCCCGAGCAGTACTTC. It encodes CASGDRDRSLPEQYF. Full variable domain (outside the CDR3, taken from reference TRBV5-1 and TRBJ2-7): KAGVTQTPRYLIKTRGQQVTLSCSPISGHRSVSWYQQTPGQGLQFLFEYFSETQRNKGNFPGRFSGRQFSNSRSEMNVSTLELGDSALYLCASGDRDRSLPEQYFGPGTRLTVT.

This chain joins TRBV6-6 and TRBJ2-1; no definite D call. Trimming stripped 5 bases from V and 3 bases from J, with 14 bases between. Germline V gene sequence: CDR1 MNHNY, CDR2 SVGAGI (reference sequence). The length of the CDR3 is 15 residues. CDR3 nucleotide sequence: TGTGCCAGCAGTCCAGTTAACCCCAGCTACAATGAGCAGTTCTTC. It translates to CASSPVNPSYNEQFF.

This chain connects TRBV14 to TRBJ1-4; D ambiguous. Germline CDR1 and CDR2: SGHDN and FVKESK. Trimming pared 0 bases from V and 0 bases from J, leaving 5 bases between. The CDR3 sequence is 15 residues long. CDR3 nucleotide sequence: TGTGCCAGCAGCCAAGAACGGGCAACTAATGAAAAACTGTTTTTT. Translation gives CASSQERATNEKLFF.

The sample holds a few counts of this clone. The J gene is TRBJ2-6, the V gene TRBV27; no firm D call. The germline CDR1 and CDR2 sequences are MNHEY and SMNVEV (reference sequence). The CDR3 loop spans 16 amino acids. Trimming removed 2 bases at V and 2 bases at J, with 10 bases between. The CDR3, as DNA: TGTGCCAGCAGTTTAAAACTTCTCCCTGGGGCCAACGTCCTGACTTTC. Its translation is CASSLKLLPGANVLTF.

The V and J genes are TRBV5-6 and TRBJ2-5, with 7 bases aligning to TRBD2. CDR1 is SGHDT, CDR2 YYEEEE, per germline. J was trimmed by 5 bases and V by 4 bases; bases with no gene match: 11. The CDR3 consists of 15 residues. This chain's CDR3 is CASSQLQAGLETQYF. CDR3 bases: TGTGCCAGCAGCCAACTGCAAGCGGGGCTGGAGACCCAGTACTTC.

Only a few counts were recorded for this clone. V is TRBV30 and J is TRBJ2-5; 8 positions agree with TRBD1. Germline V CDR1 and CDR2: GTSNPN, SVGIG (reference sequence). The CDR3 sequence is 13 residues long. V lost 7 bases and J lost 0; bases outside the gene matches: 4. CDR3: CALDREYQETQYF. The CDR3 DNA reads TGTGCCTTGGACAGGGAATACCAAGAGACCCAGTACTTC.